This T cell receptor beta chain was obtained from a study of T cell responses to AZD1222 COVID-19 vaccine. Study-level results: Repertoires were sampled only after the peak T cell response. Spike-specific TCR repertoires showed rising breadth and depth after two AZD1222 doses. With dominance at 160-218 and 743-854, vaccine-associated CD4 TCRs spanned spike. Donors were largely white British and mainly female; clonal diversity was possibly underestimated.

Data came from immunoSEQ multiplex PCR; TCRdb stores just in-frame clones and leaves some out. This sample has roughly 140,000 clones, with 94% found just once. V was pared by 4 bases and J by 4 bases, with 12 bases of the junction left unmatched. This CDR3 comprises 16 residues. Per germline, CDR1 SGDLS and CDR2 YYNGEE. This clone was detected once. Antigen specificity is unknown. The source was peripheral blood, collected on day 0 of AZD1222 vaccination. This clonotype was sampled from an adult in good health. This chain uses TRBV9 with TRBJ2-5; TRBD1 aligns across 8 bases. The DNA of the CDR3 is TGTGCCAGCAGCCCCACAACCGGACAGGGAGGAGAGACCCAGTACTTC. Translated: CASSPTTGQGGETQYF.